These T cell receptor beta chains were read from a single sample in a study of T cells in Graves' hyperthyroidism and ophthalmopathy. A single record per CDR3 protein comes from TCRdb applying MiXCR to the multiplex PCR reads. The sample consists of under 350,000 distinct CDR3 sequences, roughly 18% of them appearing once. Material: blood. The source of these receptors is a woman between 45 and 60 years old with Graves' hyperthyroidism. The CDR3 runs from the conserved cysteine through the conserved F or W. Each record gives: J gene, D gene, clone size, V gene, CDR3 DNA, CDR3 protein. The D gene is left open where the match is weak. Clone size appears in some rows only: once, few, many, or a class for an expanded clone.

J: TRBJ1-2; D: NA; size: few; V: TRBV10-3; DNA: TGTGCCATCAGTGACCAGGGCGGCTATGGCTACACCTTC; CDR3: CAISDQGGYGYTF
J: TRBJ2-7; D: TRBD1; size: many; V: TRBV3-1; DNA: TGTGCCAGCAGCCAGGGACAGGCCTACGAGCAGTACTTC; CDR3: CASSQGQAYEQYF
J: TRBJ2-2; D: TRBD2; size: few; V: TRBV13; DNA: TGTGCCACCAACAGCGGGGAGGGAACCGGGGAGCTGTTTTTT; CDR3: CATNSGEGTGELFF
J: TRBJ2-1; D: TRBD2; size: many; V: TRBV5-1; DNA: TGCGCCAGCAGACACACTAGCGGGGACGAGCAGTTCTTC; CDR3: CASRHTSGDEQFF
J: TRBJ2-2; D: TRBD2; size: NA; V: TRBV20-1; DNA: TGCAGTGCTAGTCCCTTGGCTAGCGGGAGGTGGGGCACCGGGGAGCTGTTTTTT; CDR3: CSASPLASGRWGTGELFF
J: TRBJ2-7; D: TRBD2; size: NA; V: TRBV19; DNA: TGTGCCAGTAGTGACCACTCGGGGCTAGCGGGAGTCTTGCAGTACTTC; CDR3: CASSDHSGLAGVLQYF
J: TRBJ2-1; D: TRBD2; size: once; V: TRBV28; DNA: TGTGCCAGCACTGCCGGGACTAGCGGGAGTTGGATCCCCAATGAGCAGTTCTTC; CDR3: CASTAGTSGSWIPNEQFF
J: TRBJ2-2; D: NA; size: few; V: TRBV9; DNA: TGTGCCAGCAGCGTTCAGGGGATGAACACCGGGGAGCTGTTTTTT; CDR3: CASSVQGMNTGELFF
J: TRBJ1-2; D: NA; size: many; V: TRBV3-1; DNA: TGTGCCAGCAGCCAAGATCCCAGGGGACGAGGCTACACCTTC; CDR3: CASSQDPRGRGYTF
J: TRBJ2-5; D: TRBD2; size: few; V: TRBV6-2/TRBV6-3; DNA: TGTGCCAGCAGTCCCTTAGGACTAGCGGGGGGCCAAGAGACCCAGTACTTC; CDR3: CASSPLGLAGGQETQYF
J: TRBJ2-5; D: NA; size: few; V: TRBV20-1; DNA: TGCAGTGCTAGAGTCCCCCGGAAGGAGACCCAGTACTTC; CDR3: CSARVPRKETQYF
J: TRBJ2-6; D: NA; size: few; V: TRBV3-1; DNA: TGTGCCAGCAGCTCGACGGCGGCAGGGCCTGGGGCCAACGTCCTGACTTTC; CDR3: CASSSTAAGPGANVLTF
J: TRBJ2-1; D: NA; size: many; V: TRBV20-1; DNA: TGCAGTGCTAGAGTAGGGGGAGGGCCGGATAATGAGCAGTTCTTC; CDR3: CSARVGGGPDNEQFF
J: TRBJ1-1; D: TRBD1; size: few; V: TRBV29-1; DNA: TGCAGCGTTGAGGGGACAGGAGCTACACCGAACACTGAAGCTTTCTTT; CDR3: CSVEGTGATPNTEAFF
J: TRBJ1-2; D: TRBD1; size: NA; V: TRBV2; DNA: TGTGCCAGCAGGGGACAGATCTATGGCTACACCTTC; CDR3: CASRGQIYGYTF
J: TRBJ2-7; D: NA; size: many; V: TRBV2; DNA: TGTGCCAGCAGTGAAGCGGGGACACTCTCCTACGAGCAGTACTTC; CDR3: CASSEAGTLSYEQYF
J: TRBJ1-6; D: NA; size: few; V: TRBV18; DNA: TGTGCCAGCTCACCAGGTCGGAACACTTCACCCCTCCACTTT; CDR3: CASSPGRNTSPLHF
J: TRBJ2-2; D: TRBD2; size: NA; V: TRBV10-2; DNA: TGCGCCAGCGTGACTAGCGTGGACACCGGGGAGCTGTTTTTT; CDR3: CASVTSVDTGELFF
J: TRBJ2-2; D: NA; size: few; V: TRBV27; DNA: TGTGCCAGCAGTTTATGGGGGGATGGGTCCGGGGAGCTGTTTTTT; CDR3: CASSLWGDGSGELFF
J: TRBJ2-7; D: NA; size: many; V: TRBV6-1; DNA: TGTGCCAGCAGTTTTCATAGCAGGGGAATCTACGAGCAGTACTTC; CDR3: CASSFHSRGIYEQYF
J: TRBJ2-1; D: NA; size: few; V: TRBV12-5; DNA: TGTGCTAGTGGTTGGGACGGGGGTCTCTCCTACAATGAGCAGTTCTTC; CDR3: CASGWDGGLSYNEQFF
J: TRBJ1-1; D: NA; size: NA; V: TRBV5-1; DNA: TGCGCCAGCAGCTTGGGCGGGTTGGTTGAAGCTTTCTTT; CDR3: CASSLGGLVEAFF
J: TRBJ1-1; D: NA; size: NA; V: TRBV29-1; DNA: TGCAGCGTTGATGGTGTACAGGGTAACACTGAAGCTTTCTTT; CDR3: CSVDGVQGNTEAFF
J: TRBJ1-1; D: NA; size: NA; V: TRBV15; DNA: TGTGCCACCAGCAGAGATGAGGGCACTGAAGCTTTCTTT; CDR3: CATSRDEGTEAFF
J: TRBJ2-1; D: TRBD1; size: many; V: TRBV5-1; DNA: TGCGCCAGCAGGCTGACCCGGGACAGCCTTTACAATGAGCAGTTCTTC; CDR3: CASRLTRDSLYNEQFF
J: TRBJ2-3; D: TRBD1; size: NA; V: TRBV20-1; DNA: TGCAGTGCTAGCATAGTGGCGGGACAGGGGGCTACAGATACGCAGTATTTT; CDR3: CSASIVAGQGATDTQYF
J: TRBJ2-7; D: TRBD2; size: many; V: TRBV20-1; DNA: TGCAGTGCAACCAGGACTAGCGGGCCGTCCTACGAGCAGTACTTC; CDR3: CSATRTSGPSYEQYF
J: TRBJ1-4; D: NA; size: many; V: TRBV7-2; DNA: TGTGCCAGCAGCTTCGGGGGTAATGAAAAACTGTTTTTT; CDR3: CASSFGGNEKLFF
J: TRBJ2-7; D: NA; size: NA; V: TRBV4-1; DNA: TGCGCCAGCAGCCCTGGCATTAGCTCCTACGAGCAGTACTTC; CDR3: CASSPGISSYEQYF
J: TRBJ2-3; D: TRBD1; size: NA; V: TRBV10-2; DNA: TGCGCCAGCAGTGGGCCGGACAGGGCGAGCACAGATACGCAGTATTTT; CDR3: CASSGPDRASTDTQYF
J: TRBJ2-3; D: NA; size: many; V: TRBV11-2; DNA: TGTGCCAGCAGCTTAGTACAGAGAACAGATACGCAGTATTTT; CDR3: CASSLVQRTDTQYF
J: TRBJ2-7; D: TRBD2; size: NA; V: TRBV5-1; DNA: TGCGCCAGCAGCCCAAGGACTAGCGGGAACGAGCAGTACTTC; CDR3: CASSPRTSGNEQYF
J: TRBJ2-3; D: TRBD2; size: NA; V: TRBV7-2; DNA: TGTGCCAGCAGCTTATCCCCGGGACTAGTCACAGATACGCAGTATTTT; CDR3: CASSLSPGLVTDTQYF
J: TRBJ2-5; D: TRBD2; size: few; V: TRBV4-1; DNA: TGCGCCAGCAGCCAAGCGGCTAGCGGGACCGGGCAAGAGACCCAGTACTTC; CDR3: CASSQAASGTGQETQYF
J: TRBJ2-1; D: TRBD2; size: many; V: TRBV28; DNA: TGTGCCAGCAGTTTAGGCGGGGGAAGTGGTGAGCAGTTCTTC; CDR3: CASSLGGGSGEQFF
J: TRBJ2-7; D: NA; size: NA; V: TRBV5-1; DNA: TGCGCCAGCGGCGCAGGGGACAACACCGAGCAGTACTTC; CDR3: CASGAGDNTEQYF
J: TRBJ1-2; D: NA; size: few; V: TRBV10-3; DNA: TGTGCCATCAGTACCGACAACCACTATGGCTACACCTTC; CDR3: CAISTDNHYGYTF
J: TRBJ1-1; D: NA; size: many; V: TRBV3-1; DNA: TGTGCCAGCAGCCAAGCCGCTCAGAACACTGAAGCTTTCTTT; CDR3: CASSQAAQNTEAFF
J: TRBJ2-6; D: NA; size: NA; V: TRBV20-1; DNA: TGCAGTGCAGCCCGTTTTGACTCTGGGGCCAACGTCCTGACTTTC; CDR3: CSAARFDSGANVLTF
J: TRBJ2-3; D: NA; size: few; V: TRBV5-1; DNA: TGCGCCAGCAGCCCCGGGCGGACCACAGATACGCAGTATTTT; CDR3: CASSPGRTTDTQYF
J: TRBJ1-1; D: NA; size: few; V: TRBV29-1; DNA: TGCAGCGCTCGACGAGACGAGAGAGCTTTCTTT; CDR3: CSARRDERAFF
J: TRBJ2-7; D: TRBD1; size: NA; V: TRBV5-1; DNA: TGCGCCAGCAGACCGGACAGGGACGACGAGCAGTACTTC; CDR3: CASRPDRDDEQYF
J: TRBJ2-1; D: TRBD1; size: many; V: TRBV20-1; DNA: TGCAGTGCCATTCCCGGGACAGGGCAGAATGAGCAGTTCTTC; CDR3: CSAIPGTGQNEQFF
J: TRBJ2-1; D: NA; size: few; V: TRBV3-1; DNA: TGTGCCAGCAGCCAAGAAGGTGAGGCGCACTCCTACAATGAGCAGTTCTTC; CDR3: CASSQEGEAHSYNEQFF
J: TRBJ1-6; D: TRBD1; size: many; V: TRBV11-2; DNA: TGTGCCAGCAGCGGGAAGACAGGGAGCTCCTATAATTCACCCCTCCACTTT; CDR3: CASSGKTGSSYNSPLHF
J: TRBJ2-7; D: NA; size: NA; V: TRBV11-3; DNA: TGTGCCAGCAGCCAAGAGGAGTCCTACGAGCAGTACTTC; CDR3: CASSQEESYEQYF
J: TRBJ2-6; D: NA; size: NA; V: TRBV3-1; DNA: TGTGCCAGCTCAGGAGGTGTTGGGGCCAACGTCCTGACTTTC; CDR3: CASSGGVGANVLTF
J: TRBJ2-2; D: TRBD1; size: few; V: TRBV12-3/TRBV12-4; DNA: TGTGCCAGCAGTGCTGACAGGGTTTACACCGGGGAGCTGTTTTTT; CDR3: CASSADRVYTGELFF
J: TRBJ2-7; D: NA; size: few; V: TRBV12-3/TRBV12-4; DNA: TGTGCCAGCACTTCGCAGGAGGGGGCCACCTACGAGCAGTACTTC; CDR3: CASTSQEGATYEQYF